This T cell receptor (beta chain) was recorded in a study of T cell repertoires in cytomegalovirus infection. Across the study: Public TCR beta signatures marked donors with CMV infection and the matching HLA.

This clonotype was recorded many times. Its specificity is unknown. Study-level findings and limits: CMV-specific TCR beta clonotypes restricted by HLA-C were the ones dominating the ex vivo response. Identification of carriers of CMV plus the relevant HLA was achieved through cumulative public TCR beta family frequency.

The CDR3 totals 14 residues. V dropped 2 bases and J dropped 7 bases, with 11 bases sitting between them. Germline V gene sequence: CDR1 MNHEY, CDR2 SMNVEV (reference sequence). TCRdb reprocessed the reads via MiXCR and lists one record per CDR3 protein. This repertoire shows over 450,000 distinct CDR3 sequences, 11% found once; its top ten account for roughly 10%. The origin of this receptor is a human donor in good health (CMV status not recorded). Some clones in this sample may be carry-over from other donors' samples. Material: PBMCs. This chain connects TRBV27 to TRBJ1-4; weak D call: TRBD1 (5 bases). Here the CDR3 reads CASSLRGTIEKLFF. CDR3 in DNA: TGTGCCAGCAGTTTACGGGGGACGATTGAAAAACTGTTTTTT.